These T cell receptor beta chains were read from a single sample in a study of cytomegalovirus exposure and HLA in healthy donors. Sequenced by immunoSEQ multiplex PCR; TCRdb stores in-frame clones only, minus some. The sample holds 240,000 or so clones, approximately 80% seen once. Sequencing was carried out using PBMCs. The receptors stem from a woman aged 55-70 years in good health and CMV-seropositive. The CDR3 runs from the conserved cysteine through the conserved F or W. The D gene is left open where the match is weak.

J: TRBJ1-1
D: TRBD1
V: TRBV2
CDR3: CASRTFGTGGTEAFF
DNA: TGTGCCAGCAGAACTTTCGGGACAGGGGGTACTGAAGCTTTCTTT

J: TRBJ1-1
D: NA
V: TRBV29-1
CDR3: CSAPREARTEAFF
DNA: TGCAGCGCCCCAAGGGAGGCGAGGACTGAAGCTTTCTTT

J: TRBJ2-7
D: TRBD1
V: TRBV5-4
CDR3: CAMNRGVRDEQYF
DNA: TGTGCCATGAACAGGGGGGTCAGGGACGAGCAGTACTTC

J: TRBJ2-7
D: TRBD1
V: TRBV7-6
CDR3: CASSLASGTGTREQYF
DNA: TGTGCCAGCAGCTTAGCGTCCGGGACAGGGACTCGGGAGCAGTACTTC

J: TRBJ2-5
D: TRBD2
V: TRBV5-1
CDR3: CASSLALAGGPRETQYF
DNA: TGCGCCAGCAGCTTGGCTCTAGCGGGAGGGCCGAGAGAGACCCAGTACTTC

J: TRBJ2-1
D: NA
V: TRBV9
CDR3: CASSSGLNNEQFF
DNA: TGTGCCAGCAGCTCTGGACTGAACAATGAGCAGTTCTTC

J: TRBJ2-3
D: NA
V: TRBV30
CDR3: CAWSQGYSTDTQYF
DNA: TGTGCCTGGAGTCAGGGGTATAGCACAGATACGCAGTATTTT

J: TRBJ2-6
D: TRBD1
V: TRBV4-1
CDR3: CASSPTNTGVGANVLTF
DNA: TGCGCCAGCAGCCCGACCAATACAGGGGTGGGGGCCAACGTCCTGACTTTC

J: TRBJ1-4
D: TRBD1
V: TRBV10-3
CDR3: CAISSDRESWLFF
DNA: TGTGCCATCAGTTCGGACAGGGAGAGTTGGTTGTTTTTT

J: TRBJ1-4
D: NA
V: TRBV9
CDR3: CASSFQPQGRGEKLFF
DNA: TGTGCCAGCAGCTTCCAGCCACAGGGAAGGGGTGAAAAACTGTTTTTT

J: TRBJ2-3
D: TRBD2
V: TRBV9
CDR3: CASSVGVAGGTTDTQYF
DNA: TGTGCCAGCAGCGTAGGGGTAGCGGGAGGGACCACAGATACGCAGTATTTT

J: TRBJ1-2
D: NA
V: TRBV15
CDR3: CATSREGLRGYTF
DNA: TGTGCCACCAGCAGGGAGGGGTTACGTGGCTACACCTTC

J: TRBJ2-1
D: TRBD2
V: TRBV2
CDR3: CASSESLALGLSGRSYNEQFF
DNA: TGTGCCAGCAGTGAGTCGTTGGCTCTCGGACTTAGCGGGAGGTCCTACAATGAGCAGTTCTTC

J: TRBJ1-3
D: NA
V: TRBV6-1
CDR3: CASTRQVGNTIYF
DNA: TGTGCCAGCACCAGACAGGTTGGAAACACCATATATTTT

J: TRBJ1-4
D: NA
V: TRBV5-3
CDR3: CARSFYRDFMGEKLFF
DNA: TGTGCCAGAAGCTTTTACCGGGACTTTATGGGTGAAAAACTGTTTTTT

J: TRBJ2-5
D: TRBD2
V: TRBV4-1
CDR3: CASSQERLAGGGYQETQYF
DNA: TGCGCCAGCAGCCAAGAGCGGCTAGCGGGAGGGGGGTACCAAGAGACCCAGTACTTC

J: TRBJ2-7
D: TRBD2
V: TRBV4-1
CDR3: CASSQAGALAGGREQYF
DNA: TGCGCCAGCAGCCAAGCTGGGGCACTAGCGGGAGGCCGAGAGCAGTACTTC

J: TRBJ1-1
D: TRBD1
V: TRBV4-1
CDR3: CASSQEMGQGTVGAFF
DNA: TGCGCCAGCAGCCAAGAAATGGGACAGGGTACGGTCGGAGCTTTCTTT

J: TRBJ2-2
D: TRBD2
V: TRBV10-2
CDR3: CASRGGLAGERGTGELFF
DNA: TGCGCCAGCAGGGGTGGACTAGCGGGAGAGCGGGGCACCGGGGAGCTGTTTTTT

J: TRBJ2-1
D: TRBD2
V: TRBV9
CDR3: CASSGLAGAFGGNEQFF
DNA: TGTGCCAGCAGCGGACTAGCGGGGGCCTTTGGCGGCAATGAGCAGTTCTTC

J: TRBJ1-1
D: NA
V: TRBV9
CDR3: CASSVGGTEAFF
DNA: TGTGCCAGTTCGGTCGGGGGTACTGAAGCTTTCTTT

J: TRBJ1-2
D: NA
V: TRBV28
CDR3: CASSLTGTGKGVYGYTF
DNA: TGTGCCAGCAGTTTAACGGGTACGGGGAAGGGGGTTTATGGCTACACCTTC

J: TRBJ2-1
D: TRBD2
V: TRBV7-9
CDR3: CASSPPTSGRPEQFF
DNA: TGTGCCAGCAGCCCCCCGACTAGCGGGAGGCCTGAGCAGTTCTTC

J: TRBJ2-5
D: NA
V: TRBV7-8
CDR3: CASSLLGTSETQYF
DNA: TGTGCCAGCAGCTTACTGGGGACTTCAGAGACCCAGTACTTC

J: TRBJ1-4
D: NA
V: TRBV2
CDR3: CASMAQSNEKLFF
DNA: TGTGCCAGCATGGCACAGTCTAATGAAAAACTGTTTTTT

J: TRBJ2-7
D: TRBD1
V: TRBV5-1
CDR3: CASSLVLGQGTYEQYF
DNA: TGCGCCAGCAGCTTGGTTCTAGGACAGGGGACCTACGAGCAGTACTTC

J: TRBJ2-1
D: TRBD2
V: TRBV4-2
CDR3: CASRPSGVGGREVGEQFF
DNA: TGTGCCAGCAGACCAAGTGGGGTCGGCGGGAGGGAGGTAGGGGAGCAGTTCTTC

J: TRBJ2-3
D: TRBD2
V: TRBV19
CDR3: CASSTLAGLDTQYF
DNA: TGTGCCAGTAGTACATTAGCGGGACTGGATACGCAGTATTTT

J: TRBJ2-1
D: TRBD1
V: TRBV18
CDR3: CASSQGQGVYNEQFF
DNA: TGTGCCAGCTCACAGGGACAGGGCGTATACAATGAGCAGTTCTTC

J: TRBJ1-6
D: TRBD1
V: TRBV9
CDR3: CASSVSGQDNSPLHF
DNA: TGTGCCAGCAGCGTCTCGGGACAGGATAATTCACCCCTCCACTTT

J: TRBJ2-3
D: NA
V: TRBV2
CDR3: CASSGSSSDTQYF
DNA: TGTGCCAGCAGTGGATCTAGCAGCGATACGCAGTATTTT

J: TRBJ2-3
D: TRBD2
V: TRBV5-1
CDR3: CASSLASGKISDTQYF
DNA: TGCGCCAGCAGCTTGGCCAGCGGGAAGATTTCAGATACGCAGTATTTT

J: TRBJ2-7
D: TRBD2
V: TRBV19
CDR3: CATSAGGGYEQYF
DNA: TGTGCCACCTCGGCCGGGGGAGGGTACGAGCAGTACTTC